This entry lists 14 T cell receptor beta chains sequenced from one sample in a study of blood T cell repertoires in COVID-19 (dated by TCRdb to about 2020). Libraries were made using the immunoSEQ multiplex PCR assay. The source is immuneACCESS, and TCRdb retained only in-frame sequences with V and J called. Part of the clones is not carried over; for the studies checked, unresolved V genes explain less than half of this, and the remainder is unexplained. The sample table lists around 320,000 clones, roughly 86% of them with a count of one. 11% of the sample lies in the top ten. Input material: peripheral blood. The origin of the receptors is a woman in her 30s with COVID-19, enrolled during active disease.

V is TRBV6-5 and J is TRBJ1-1; D perhaps matches TRBD1 (5 bases). This CDR3 region has 14 residues. The V gene's germline CDR1 is MNHEY and CDR2 SVGAGI. V dropped 1 base and J dropped 0 bases, with 6 bases sitting between them. The CDR3 protein is CASSYFRVNTEAFF. CDR3 in DNA: TGTGCCAGCAGTTACTTCAGGGTGAACACTGAAGCTTTCTTT.

The chain joins TRBV2 to TRBJ2-7; D perhaps matches TRBD1 (6 bases). V lost 7 bases to trimming and J lost 3 bases, with 13 bases between them. The CDR3 totals 13 residues. CDR1 is SNHLY, CDR2 FYNNEI, per germline. The chain's CDR3 is CASNPDRNYEQYF. The CDR3 region has the DNA TGTGCCAGCAATCCCGACAGGAACTACGAGCAGTACTTC.

J is TRBJ1-6 and V is TRBV15, with a weak D call TRBD1 (5 bases). Germline lookup yields CDR1 LNHNV and CDR2 YYDKDF (reference sequence). The V gene lost 2 bases and the J gene lost 5 bases, with 10 bases spanning the gap. The CDR3 consists of 15 residues. CDR3 DNA: TGTGCCACCAGCAGAATGGGGGGGGATAATTCACCCCTCCACTTT. This encodes CATSRMGGDNSPLHF.

The V call is TRBV7-9, the J call TRBJ2-7; 10 bases line up with TRBD1. J lost 3 bases, V lost 4 bases, and 3 bases had no gene match. Per the germline V gene, CDR1 is SEHNR and CDR2 is FQNEAQ (reference sequence). CDR3 length: 14 amino acids. The CDR3 is CASSWDRGIYEQYF. The CDR3, as DNA: TGTGCCAGCAGCTGGGACAGGGGAATCTACGAGCAGTACTTC.

The chain couples TRBV10-3 to TRBJ1-3, with TRBD1 as a possible D gene (5 bases). The germline V and J ends were trimmed by 9 bases and 4 bases, with 16 bases remaining between them. This CDR3 has 14 amino acids. Germline V gives CDR1 ENHRY, CDR2 SYGVKD. The CDR3 DNA reads as TGTGCCATGGGGGGGGAATTTACCGGAAACACCATATATTTT. This sequence encodes CAMGGEFTGNTIYF.

V and J are TRBV5-4 and TRBJ2-7; 8 nucleotides match TRBD2. J was trimmed by 1 base and V by 3 bases; bases with no gene match: 9. There are 16 residues in the CDR3. Germline CDR1 SGHNT, CDR2 YYREEE (reference sequence). DNA of the CDR3: TGTGCCAGCAGCTCATGGGTGGCGGGGGGTTCCTACGAGCAGTACTTC. Translated, it gives CASSSWVAGGSYEQYF.

V is TRBV16 and J is TRBJ1-2; TRBD1 aligns across 10 bases. Per germline, CDR1 KGHSY and CDR2 FQNENV. V lost 0 bases, J lost 4 bases, and 2 bases stayed unmatched. CDR3 length: 15 amino acids. CDR3: CASSQSGQGTYGYTF. The CDR3 nucleotides read TGTGCCAGCAGCCAATCGGGACAGGGGACCTATGGCTACACCTTC.

The chain couples TRBV2 to TRBJ2-2; D unclear. Deletions cut 7 bases from V and 8 bases from J, with 17 bases between. This CDR3 contains 14 residues. CDR1 and CDR2 from the germline V gene are SNHLY and FYNNEI. CDR3 nucleotide sequence: TGTGCCAGCATCCCCTCCCTCTTGAGGGGGGAGCTGTTTTTT. It specifies CASIPSLLRGELFF.

The gene calls are TRBV2 and TRBJ2-7, with 9 bases identical to TRBD1. The trim removed 6 bases at V and 6 bases at J, leaving 9 bases unmatched. This CDR3 has 14 amino acids. Germline V gene lookup returns CDR1 SNHLY and CDR2 FYNNEI. The CDR3 DNA sequence: TGTGCCAGCAGCCGGGACAGGGCTTTTTCCGAGCAGTACTTC. Protein product: CASSRDRAFSEQYF.

V and J are TRBV19 and TRBJ2-1; TRBD1 matches at 9 bases. The CDR3 loop spans 16 amino acids. The V and J ends lost 5 bases and 4 bases, in that order; junction bases with no gene match: 9. Germline loops: CDR1 LNHDA, CDR2 SQIVND (reference sequence). The CDR3 nucleotides read TGTGCCAGTAGTCCACCGGGACAGGGTTGGTACAATGAGCAGTTCTTC. It specifies CASSPPGQGWYNEQFF.

The chain links TRBV10-2 to TRBJ1-2, with 10 bases identical to TRBD1. CDR3 length: 17 amino acids. Per the germline V gene, CDR1 is WSHSY and CDR2 is SAAADI. With 5 bases clipped from V and 4 bases from J, the junction kept 13 bases outside the gene matches. CDR3: CASSFRQGARRVYGYTF. The CDR3 nucleotides are TGCGCCAGCAGTTTTCGACAGGGGGCCCGTCGGGTCTATGGCTACACCTTC.

This chain's CDR3 is CASSSAGRNTIYF. CDR3 bases: TGTGCCAGCAGCTCCGCGGGGAGGAACACCATATATTTT. The chain combines TRBV25-1 with TRBJ1-3; D gene uncertain. This CDR3 is 13 amino acids long. V was pared by 6 bases and J by 7 bases, with 13 bases between. Germline V lookup: CDR1 MGHDK, CDR2 SYGVNS.

The chain carries TRBV11-2 and TRBJ2-7; TRBD1 agrees at 7 bases. The germline gives CDR1 SGHAT, CDR2 FQNNGV. V dropped 5 bases and J dropped 0; count of bases not matched to a gene: 7. The CDR3 is made up of 15 amino acids. In nucleotides, the CDR3 is TGTGCCAGCAGCATAAGGACAGGCCTCTCCTACGAGCAGTACTTC. This gives the protein CASSIRTGLSYEQYF.

The V gene is TRBV5-8, the J gene TRBJ2-5; D gene uncertain. Germline lookup yields CDR1 SGHTS and CDR2 YDEGEE. V gave up 2 bases and J gave up 8 bases, with 7 bases separating them. This CDR3 has 11 amino acids. CDR3 sequence: CASSFVLTQYF. The CDR3 DNA is TGTGCCAGCAGCTTTGTACTTACCCAGTACTTC.